This TCR beta chain was retrieved from a study of identical twins. CDR1 and CDR2 (germline): MNHEY, SVGEGT. V shed 5 bases and J shed 0 bases, with 23 bases lying between them. CDR3 length: 19 amino acids. MiXCR, applied by TCRdb to the 5' RACE reads, yields one record per CDR3 protein. The sample has around 490,000 distinct CDR3 sequences, under 25% seen once. Healthy Caucasian individuals made up all the donors. The sample was also linked to a second study, of yellow fever vaccine responses in identical twins. That work contributes: Reportedly, twins showed a vaccine T cell response that looked partly convergent and partly personalized.

The rearrangement joins TRBV6-2 or TRBV6-3 to TRBJ1-5; D is perhaps TRBD1 (6 bases). This sequence originates from a woman aged 18-30 years in good health. The material sequenced was CD4+ T cells sorted from blood. The CDR3 reads CASSPRFGTPKYSNQPQHF. In nucleotides, the CDR3 is TGTGCCAGCAGTCCTCGCTTCGGGACACCGAAATATAGCAATCAGCCCCAGCATTTT.